The 20 T cell receptor beta chains below come from one sample, sequenced in a study of OX40 agonist ivuxolimab in advanced cancers. Measured with immunoSEQ multiplex PCR; TCRdb has only the in-frame clones, and not every one. The sample carries 90,000 or so clones, approximately 92% recorded once. The sequencing used CD4+ or CD8+ T cells sorted from blood, collected in a trial of the OX40 agonist ivuxolimab. These receptors originate from an adult with an advanced solid tumor such as melanoma, head and neck, liver or kidney cancer.

V usage is TRBV19 and J usage is TRBJ2-3; TRBD2 is a possible D gene (6 bases). Per the germline V gene, CDR1 is LNHDA and CDR2 is SQIVND (reference sequence). CDR3 length equals 17 residues. V was trimmed by 6 bases and J by 0 bases, leaving 19 bases between them. The CDR3 coding sequence is TGTGCCAGTAGCCTCAGACGTATCGGGACTAGCACAGATACGCAGTATTTT. Its protein product is CASSLRRIGTSTDTQYF.

V is TRBV7-8 and J is TRBJ1-2; 8 nucleotides match TRBD1. Per germline, CDR1 SGHVS and CDR2 FQNEAQ. This CDR3 is built from 14 residues. V lost 4 bases to trimming and J lost 5 bases; unmatched junction nucleotides: 6. CDR3 sequence (DNA): TGTGCCAGCAGCTCTCGGGACAGGTTGTATGGCTACACCTTC. Its protein is CASSSRDRLYGYTF.

The chain links TRBV19 to TRBJ1-6, with 7 bases lining up with TRBD1. Germline V gene sequence: CDR1 LNHDA, CDR2 SQIVND (reference sequence). The CDR3 sequence is 15 residues long. V lost 3 bases to trimming and J lost 9 bases; unmatched junction nucleotides: 8. In nucleotides, the CDR3 is TGTGCCAGTAGTATGGGACAGTTTTGGGCTTCACCCCTCCACTTT. It encodes CASSMGQFWASPLHF.

Written as DNA, the CDR3 is TGCGCCAGCAGCCATGATGTAGGACTGGACTACAATGAGCAGTTCTTC. Translated, it gives CASSHDVGLDYNEQFF. The chain recombines TRBV4-1 with TRBJ2-1; D may be TRBD2 (5 bases). The CDR3 extends over 16 amino acids. The V and J ends lost 3 bases and 3 bases respectively, with 15 bases between them. CDR1 and CDR2 from the germline V gene are MGHRA and YSYEKL.

The CDR3 spells CASSLGRSDTQYF. CDR3 in DNA: TGTGCCAGCAGCTTAGGTAGATCAGATACGCAGTATTTT. The chain joins TRBV7-2 to TRBJ2-3; D is ambiguous. V shed 1 base and J shed 4 bases, with 6 bases lying between them. Germline assignment: CDR1 SGHTA and CDR2 FQGNSA. The CDR3 runs 13 residues.

The chain links TRBV28 to TRBJ1-1; no clear D. This CDR3 contains 14 residues. CDR1 and CDR2 from the germline V gene are MDHEN and SYDVKM. Between the trimmed V and J ends, which lost 5 bases and 3 bases, there was a span of 13 bases. CDR3 loop: CASSQLTWDTEAFF. The CDR3 region has the DNA TGTGCCAGCAGTCAACTAACGTGGGACACTGAAGCTTTCTTT.

V is TRBV7-9 and J is TRBJ1-1; D is ambiguous. The CDR3 has 17 residues. V shed 2 bases and J shed 0 bases, with 16 bases lying between them. CDR1 and CDR2 (germline): SEHNR, FQNEAQ (reference sequence). This CDR3 reads CASSLKSADKMNTEAFF. For the CDR3, the DNA is TGTGCCAGCAGCTTAAAATCCGCCGATAAAATGAACACTGAAGCTTTCTTT.

This chain connects TRBV28 to TRBJ2-7, with D tentatively TRBD1 (5 bases). V was pared by 5 bases and J by 1 base, with 21 bases between. The CDR3 has 17 amino acids. Germline V gene data show CDR1 as MDHEN and CDR2 as SYDVKM. CDR3 loop: CASSPPSQGRWSYEQYF. Written as DNA, the CDR3 is TGTGCCAGCAGTCCACCCTCCCAGGGAAGGTGGTCCTACGAGCAGTACTTC.

The chain employs TRBV9 and TRBJ1-4; D may be TRBD1 (6 bases). The CDR3 spans 17 residues. Trimming shortened V by 0 bases and J by 7 bases, and 19 bases separated the two germline ends. In germline, CDR1 is SGDLS, CDR2 YYNGEE. The CDR3 coding sequence is TGTGCCAGCAGCGTAGGTCGGGATGGGCAGGGGCGTGAAAAACTGTTTTTT. As protein: CASSVGRDGQGREKLFF.

The chain recombines TRBV19 with TRBJ2-1, with D perhaps given as TRBD1 or TRBD2 (5 bases each). The germline CDR1 and CDR2 sequences are LNHDA and SQIVND (reference sequence). Between the trimmed V and J ends, which lost 4 bases and 4 bases, there was a span of 11 bases. CDR3 length equals 14 residues. The CDR3 nucleotides read TGTGCCAGTAGTAAAGGGGACGGTTACAATGAGCAGTTCTTC. Protein sequence: CASSKGDGYNEQFF.

The chain carries TRBV15 and TRBJ2-3; TRBD1 agrees at 8 bases. Germline loops: CDR1 LNHNV, CDR2 YYDKDF (reference sequence). After removal of 5 bases from V and 3 bases from J, the junction contained 7 bases not matched to a gene. This CDR3 contains 15 residues. CDR3 region: CATSPTGDSTDTQYF. CDR3 DNA: TGTGCCACCAGCCCGACAGGGGATTCGACAGATACGCAGTATTTT.

This clone has more than one count but fewer than ten. The chain carries TRBV4-2 and TRBJ1-1, with unresolved D. In germline, CDR1 is LGHNA, CDR2 YNFKEQ. The CDR3 length is 13 residues. Deletions cut 0 bases from V and 1 base from J, with 3 bases between. CDR3 region: CASSQEQNTEAFF. The CDR3 DNA is TGTGCCAGCAGCCAAGAACAGAACACTGAAGCTTTCTTT.

The gene calls are TRBV5-1 and TRBJ1-6; possibly TRBD1 for D (6 bases). Germline CDR1 reads SGHRS; CDR2 reads YFSETQ. The CDR3 has 16 residues. Trimming removed 4 bases from V and 7 bases from J, with 18 bases in between. The CDR3 region has the DNA TGCGCCAGCAGCCGGACAGACGGGTCCAAAAATTCACCCCTCCACTTT. Translation gives CASSRTDGSKNSPLHF.

The J gene is TRBJ2-2, the V gene TRBV4-3; possibly TRBD1 or TRBD2 for D (5 bases each). V lost 0 bases and J 5 bases, leaving 16 bases between the germline ends. Looked up from germline, CDR1 is LGHNA and CDR2 is YSLEER. CDR3 size: 17 residues. The CDR3 nucleotides are TGCGCCAGCAGCCAAGATCCAGGAGCCTGGGGGACCGGGGAGCTGTTTTTT. It is translated as CASSQDPGAWGTGELFF.

The V and J genes are TRBV4-2 and TRBJ1-4; TRBD1 is a possible D gene (5 bases). Trimming stripped 4 bases from V and 4 bases from J, with 19 bases between. The germline V gene has CDR1 LGHNA and CDR2 YNFKEQ. This CDR3 has 17 residues. CDR3 nucleotides: TGTGCCAGCAGCCGTCCCTCGCCAGGGACTATTAATGAAAAACTGTTTTTT. Protein: CASSRPSPGTINEKLFF.

In this sample, this clone turned up once. Here the CDR3 reads CASRQSHGDAFF. The CDR3 nucleotides are TGTGCCAGCAGGCAATCTCATGGGGACGCTTTCTTT. This chain links TRBV27 with TRBJ1-1, with D perhaps matching TRBD1 (5 bases). Trimming removed 6 bases from V and 11 bases from J, with 16 bases in between. This CDR3 is built from 12 residues. Germline V gene sequence: CDR1 MNHEY, CDR2 SMNVEV (reference sequence).

This clone came up once. The genes are TRBV7-6 and TRBJ2-5; D uncertain. Germline V lookup: CDR1 SGHVS, CDR2 FNYEAQ. The CDR3 totals 15 residues. Trimming removed 0 bases from V and 11 bases from J, with 19 bases in between. This CDR3 is CASSLAQDESYGQYF. The CDR3 nucleotides are TGTGCCAGCAGCTTAGCGCAGGACGAATCCTACGGGCAGTACTTC.

This rearrangement joins TRBV9 to TRBJ2-7; 7 bases are shared with TRBD1. Germline CDR1 and CDR2: SGDLS and YYNGEE. V lost 4 bases to trimming and J lost 3 bases; unmatched junction nucleotides: 13. The CDR3 has 16 residues. Here the CDR3 DNA reads TGTGCCAGCAGCATCCAAACCGGGACAGACCTCTACGAGCAGTACTTC. Its protein product is CASSIQTGTDLYEQYF.

The chain recombines TRBV15 with TRBJ2-5; D might be TRBD1 (6 bases). The ends were cut back, 8 bases at V and 4 bases at J, with 17 bases in the middle. There are 14 residues in the CDR3. Germline V gene sequence: CDR1 LNHNV, CDR2 YYDKDF (reference sequence). The CDR3 loop reads CATLRTLGGETQYF. The DNA of the CDR3 is TGTGCCACCCTAAGGACCTTAGGGGGAGAGACCCAGTACTTC.

This clone showed up just once. The chain combines TRBV5-4 with TRBJ2-2; D is perhaps TRBD1 (5 bases). From germline, CDR1 is SGHNT and CDR2 YYREEE (reference sequence). The CDR3 consists of 16 residues. Trimming shortened V by 4 bases and J by 9 bases, and 22 bases separated the two germline ends. CDR3 nucleotide sequence: TGTGCCAGCAGCCCACCATTGGGGCAGGGCGGCCGGGAGCTGTTTTTT. Translating gives CASSPPLGQGGRELFF.